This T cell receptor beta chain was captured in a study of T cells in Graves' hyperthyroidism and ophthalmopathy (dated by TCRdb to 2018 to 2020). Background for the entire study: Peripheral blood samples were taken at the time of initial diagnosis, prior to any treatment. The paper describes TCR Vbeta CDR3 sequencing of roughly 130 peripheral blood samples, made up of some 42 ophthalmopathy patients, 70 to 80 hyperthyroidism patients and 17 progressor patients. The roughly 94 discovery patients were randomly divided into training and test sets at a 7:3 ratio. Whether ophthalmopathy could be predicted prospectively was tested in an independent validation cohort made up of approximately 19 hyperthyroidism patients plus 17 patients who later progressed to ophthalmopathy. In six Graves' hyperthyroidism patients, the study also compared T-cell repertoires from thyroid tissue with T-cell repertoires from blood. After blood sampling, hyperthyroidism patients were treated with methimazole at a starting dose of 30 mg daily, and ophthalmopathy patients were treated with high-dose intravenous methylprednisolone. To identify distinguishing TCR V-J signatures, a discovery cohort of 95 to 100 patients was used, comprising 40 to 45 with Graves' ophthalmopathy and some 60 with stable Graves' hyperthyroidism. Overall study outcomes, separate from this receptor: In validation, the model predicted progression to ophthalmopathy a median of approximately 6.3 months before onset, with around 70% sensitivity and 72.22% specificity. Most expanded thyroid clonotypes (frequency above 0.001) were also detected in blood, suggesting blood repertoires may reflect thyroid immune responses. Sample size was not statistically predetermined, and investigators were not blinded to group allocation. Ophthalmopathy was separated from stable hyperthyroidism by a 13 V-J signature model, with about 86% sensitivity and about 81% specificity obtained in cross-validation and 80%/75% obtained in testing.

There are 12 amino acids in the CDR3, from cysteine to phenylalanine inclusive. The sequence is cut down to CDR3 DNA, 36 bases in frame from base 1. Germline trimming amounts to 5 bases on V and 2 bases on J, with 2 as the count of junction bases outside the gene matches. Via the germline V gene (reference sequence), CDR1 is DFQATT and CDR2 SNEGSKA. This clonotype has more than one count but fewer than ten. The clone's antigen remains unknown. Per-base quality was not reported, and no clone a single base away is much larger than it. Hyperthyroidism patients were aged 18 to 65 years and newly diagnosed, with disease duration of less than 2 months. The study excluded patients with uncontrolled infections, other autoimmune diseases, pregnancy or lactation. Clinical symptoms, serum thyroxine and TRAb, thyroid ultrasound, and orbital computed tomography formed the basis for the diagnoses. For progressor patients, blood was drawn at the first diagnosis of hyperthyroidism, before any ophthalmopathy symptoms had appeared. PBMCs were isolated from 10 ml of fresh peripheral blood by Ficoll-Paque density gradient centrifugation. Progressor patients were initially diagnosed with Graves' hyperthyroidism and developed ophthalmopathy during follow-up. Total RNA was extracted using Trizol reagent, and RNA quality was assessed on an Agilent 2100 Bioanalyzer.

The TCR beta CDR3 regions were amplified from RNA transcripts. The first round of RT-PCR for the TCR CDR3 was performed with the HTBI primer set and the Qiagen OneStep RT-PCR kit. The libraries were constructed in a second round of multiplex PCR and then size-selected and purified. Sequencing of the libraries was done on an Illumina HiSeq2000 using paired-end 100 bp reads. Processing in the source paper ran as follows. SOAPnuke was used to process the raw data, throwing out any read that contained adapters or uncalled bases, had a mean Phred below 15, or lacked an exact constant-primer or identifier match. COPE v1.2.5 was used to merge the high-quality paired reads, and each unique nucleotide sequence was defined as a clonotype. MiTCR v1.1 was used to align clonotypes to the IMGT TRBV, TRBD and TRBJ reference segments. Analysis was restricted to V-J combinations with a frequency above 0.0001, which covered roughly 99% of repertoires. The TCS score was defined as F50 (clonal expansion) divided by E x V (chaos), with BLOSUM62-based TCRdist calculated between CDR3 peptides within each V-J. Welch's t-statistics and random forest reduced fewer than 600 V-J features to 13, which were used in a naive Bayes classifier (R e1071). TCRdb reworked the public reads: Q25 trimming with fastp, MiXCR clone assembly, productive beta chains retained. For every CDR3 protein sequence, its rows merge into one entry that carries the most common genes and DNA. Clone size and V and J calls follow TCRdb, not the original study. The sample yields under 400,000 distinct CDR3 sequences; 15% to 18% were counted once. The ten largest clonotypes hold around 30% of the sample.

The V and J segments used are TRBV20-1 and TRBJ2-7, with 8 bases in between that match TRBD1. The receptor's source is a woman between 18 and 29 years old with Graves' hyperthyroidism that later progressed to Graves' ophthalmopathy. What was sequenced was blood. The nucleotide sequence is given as TGCAGTGCTCCGGACAGGGCCTACGAGCAGTACTTC. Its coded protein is CSAPDRAYEQYF.